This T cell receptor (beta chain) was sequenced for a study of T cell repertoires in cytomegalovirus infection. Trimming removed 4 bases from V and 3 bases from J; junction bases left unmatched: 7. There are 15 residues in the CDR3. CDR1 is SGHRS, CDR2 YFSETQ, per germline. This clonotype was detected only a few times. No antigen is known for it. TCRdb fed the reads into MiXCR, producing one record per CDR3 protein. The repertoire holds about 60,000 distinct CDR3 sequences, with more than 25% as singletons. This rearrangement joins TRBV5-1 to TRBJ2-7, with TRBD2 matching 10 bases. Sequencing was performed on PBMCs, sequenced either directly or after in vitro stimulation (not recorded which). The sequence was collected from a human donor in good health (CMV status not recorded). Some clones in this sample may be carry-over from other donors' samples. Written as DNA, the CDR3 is TGCGCCAGCAGCCAACTTAGCGGGAGGATCTACGAGCAGTACTTC. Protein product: CASSQLSGRIYEQYF.